The present TCR beta chain was sequenced within a study of T cells in women clearing cervical HPV infection. About the research overall: With HLA typing for only a few women, HLA confounding remains possible. Findings of the study overall: A classifier using richness and V gene abundances reached an AUC of about 0.83. It is unknown whether associations predate infection; no effector/memory or HPV-specific sorting. Each sample's T-cell count was unknown, possibly confounding richness.

With regard to this clone: The antigen is not known. The sequence runs out 3 residues before the end of the CDR3; the remainder is reconstructed from the germline J gene.

Only in-frame clones appear in the TCRdb table, and some are missing; sequencing was by immunoSEQ multiplex PCR. The repertoire table contains 30,000 to 40,000 clones. Germline CDR1 MGHRA, CDR2 YSYEKL. V shed 4 bases and J 6 bases; nucleotides not matched to a gene: 11. This CDR3 comprises 15 residues. The genes are TRBV4-1 and TRBJ1-1; TRBD1 matches 7 bases. Material for sequencing was blood buffy coat. This receptor was taken from a woman aged 18 to 75 with a cervical HPV16 infection that either progressed to CIN3+ or cleared (not recorded which). CDR3 sequence: CASSRQKGAGAEAFF. The DNA read from the CDR3 is TGCGCCAGCAGCCGTCAAAAGGGGGCAGGCGCTGAA.